The T cell receptor beta chain described here comes from a study of blood T cells in healthy people across ages. Of note for this clonotype: The antigen remains undetermined.

Germline V gene lookup returns CDR1 DFQATT and CDR2 SNEGSKA (reference sequence). Trimming removed 4 bases from V and 4 bases from J; junction bases left unmatched: 3. This CDR3 contains 13 residues. Regarding the study as a whole: With donor CMV status unknown, expanded clonotype changes were possibly confounded. Donors of long life had a larger count of naive CD4+ cells and greater diversity than aged donors.

A J-beta primer mix and a sample-barcoded 5' primer were used in a second PCR of about 6 to 12 cycles. One entry per CDR3 protein, called by TCRdb with MiXCR from the 5' RACE reads. Of under 1,000,000 distinct CDR3 sequences in the sample, about half are singletons; the top ten hold 15% to 20%. Each sample used at least 6 million PBMCs. The receptor was derived from a man at least 80 years old in good health. The chain is built from TRBV20-1 and TRBJ2-7; TRBD2 matches 11 bases. The sequenced sample consisted of blood. CDR3 sequence reads: CSATTSGVYEQYF. CDR3 sequence (DNA): TGCAGTGCTACGACTAGCGGGGTGTACGAGCAGTACTTC.